This record concerns one T cell receptor beta chain sequence. The antigen remains unidentified. The CDR3 goes on 3 residues after the read ends, and that part is filled in from the germline J gene. These data come from a study of T cells in women clearing cervical HPV infection. As for the study in general: Control women cleared a single incident HPV16 infection within 12 months.

V was clipped by 3 bases and J by 1 base; unmatched bases: 5. The CDR3 spans 15 residues. From germline, CDR1 is KGHSH and CDR2 LQKENI. Some clones are missing from TCRdb's copy, which holds only in-frame ones; the method was immunoSEQ multiplex PCR. The listing records fewer than 35,000 clones. Study conclusions and caveats: Each sample's T-cell count was unknown, possibly confounding richness.

The TCR sequence derives from a woman between 18 and 75 years old with a cervical HPV16 infection that either progressed to CIN3+ or cleared (not recorded which). Sequenced input: blood buffy coat. This chain connects TRBV18 to TRBJ1-1; the match to TRBD1 covers 7 bases. The CDR3 here is CASSPLGTENTEAFF. The covered CDR3 bases are TGTGCCAGCTCACCGCTCGGGACAGAGAACACTGAA.